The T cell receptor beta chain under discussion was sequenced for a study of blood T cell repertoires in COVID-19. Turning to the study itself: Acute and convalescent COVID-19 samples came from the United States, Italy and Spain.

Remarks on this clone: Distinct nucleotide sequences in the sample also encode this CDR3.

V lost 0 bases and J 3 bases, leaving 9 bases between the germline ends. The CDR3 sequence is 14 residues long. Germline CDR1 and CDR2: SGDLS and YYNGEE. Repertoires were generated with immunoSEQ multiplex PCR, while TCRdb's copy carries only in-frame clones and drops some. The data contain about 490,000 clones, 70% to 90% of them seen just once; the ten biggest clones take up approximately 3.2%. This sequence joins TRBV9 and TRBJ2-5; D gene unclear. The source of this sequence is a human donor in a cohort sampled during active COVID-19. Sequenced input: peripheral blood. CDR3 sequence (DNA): TGTGCCAGCAGCGTAGGCCCGGAGAAAGAGACCCAGTACTTC. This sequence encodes CASSVGPEKETQYF.